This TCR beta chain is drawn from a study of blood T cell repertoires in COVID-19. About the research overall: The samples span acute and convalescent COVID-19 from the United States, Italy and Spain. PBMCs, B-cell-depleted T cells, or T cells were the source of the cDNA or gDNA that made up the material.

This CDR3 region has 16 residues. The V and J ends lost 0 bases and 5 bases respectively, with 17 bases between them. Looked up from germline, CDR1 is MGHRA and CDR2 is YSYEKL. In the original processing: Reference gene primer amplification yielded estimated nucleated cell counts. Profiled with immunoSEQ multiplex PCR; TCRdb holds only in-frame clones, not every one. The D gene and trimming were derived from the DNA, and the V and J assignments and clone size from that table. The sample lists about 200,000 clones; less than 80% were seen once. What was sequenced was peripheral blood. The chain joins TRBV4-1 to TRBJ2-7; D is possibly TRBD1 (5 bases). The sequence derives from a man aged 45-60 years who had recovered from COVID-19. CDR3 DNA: TGCGCCAGCAGCCAAGATATGGACACCAGAACGAACGAGCAGTACTTC. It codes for CASSQDMDTRTNEQYF.